This entry lists 7 T cell receptor beta chains sequenced from one sample in a study of shared clonotypes between healthy human individuals. The assay was immunoSEQ multiplex PCR, and TCRdb's table has in-frame clones only and misses some. This table has about 500,000 clones, over 60% appearing once. Sequencing input: PBMCs. The receptors were sampled from a middle-aged woman in good health. Some clones in this sample may be carry-over from other donors' samples.

In its sample, this clone was seen a few times. CDR3 sequence reads: CASSFRTAEGGTQYF. Here the CDR3 DNA reads TGTGCCAGCAGCTTCAGAACGGCGGAGGGCGGGACCCAGTACTTC. The chain carries TRBV11-1 and TRBJ2-5, with D possibly TRBD2 on 6 matching bases. Looked up from germline, CDR1 is SGHAT and CDR2 is FQDESV (reference sequence). The CDR3 spans 15 residues. The ends were cut back, 3 bases at V and 7 bases at J, with 18 bases in the middle.

V usage is TRBV10-3 and J usage is TRBJ2-1; 7 bases agree with TRBD2. The CDR3 runs 16 residues. Germline V gene data show CDR1 as ENHRY and CDR2 as SYGVKD. The ends lost 0 bases at V and 1 base at J; junction bases unmatched: 3. The CDR3 region has the DNA TGTGCCATCAGTGAGTCCGCGGGAGTTTCCTACAATGAGCAGTTCTTC. Translated, it gives CAISESAGVSYNEQFF.

This rearrangement joins TRBV5-1 to TRBJ1-5; D gene ambiguous. The CDR3 consists of 14 residues. With 4 bases removed from V and 4 bases from J, the gap between germline ends came to 12 bases. Germline V gene sequence: CDR1 SGHRS, CDR2 YFSETQ. The CDR3 DNA reads as TGCGCCAGCAGCATAGACACTCCTAATCAGCCCCAGCATTTT. Encoded protein: CASSIDTPNQPQHF.

This clone was observed many times. The rearrangement uses TRBV7-6 and TRBJ2-2; either TRBD1 or TRBD2 may fit D (5 bases each). The germline gives CDR1 SGHVS, CDR2 FNYEAQ. Trimming removed 6 bases at V and 1 base at J, with 18 bases between. The CDR3 has 17 amino acids. The DNA of the CDR3 is TGTGCCAGCAGACCAGCGGAGTGGGACGGGAACACCGGGGAGCTGTTTTTT. Protein sequence: CASRPAEWDGNTGELFF.

As to this clone: A far larger clone is off by one base, so a read error is likely. CDR3 sequence (DNA): TGTGCCAGCAGGTCGAGGAGCTCCTACAATGAGCGGTTCTTC. This translates into CASRSRSSYNERFF. The V and J genes are TRBV28 and TRBJ2-1; D is unclear. The CDR3 consists of 14 residues. CDR1 and CDR2 (germline): MDHEN, SYDVKM.

In the case of this clone: This sample includes further DNA sequences coding for the same CDR3. The chain recombines TRBV28 with TRBJ1-5; D remains ambiguous. V lost 5 bases and J lost 4, with 3 bases in between. The CDR3 runs to 11 residues. Germline assignment: CDR1 MDHEN and CDR2 SYDVKM. CDR3 sequence (DNA): TGTGCCAGCAGTGGGAATCAGCCCCAGCATTTT. It specifies CASSGNQPQHF.

The chain links TRBV9 to TRBJ2-5; D is uncertain. Per the germline V gene, CDR1 is SGDLS and CDR2 is YYNGEE. The CDR3 is 14 amino acids. Trimming left V 4 bases short and J 2 bases short, with 12 bases between. The CDR3 DNA reads as TGTGCCAGCAGCCCAGGCCCAACTCAAGAGACCCAGTACTTC. This codes for CASSPGPTQETQYF.